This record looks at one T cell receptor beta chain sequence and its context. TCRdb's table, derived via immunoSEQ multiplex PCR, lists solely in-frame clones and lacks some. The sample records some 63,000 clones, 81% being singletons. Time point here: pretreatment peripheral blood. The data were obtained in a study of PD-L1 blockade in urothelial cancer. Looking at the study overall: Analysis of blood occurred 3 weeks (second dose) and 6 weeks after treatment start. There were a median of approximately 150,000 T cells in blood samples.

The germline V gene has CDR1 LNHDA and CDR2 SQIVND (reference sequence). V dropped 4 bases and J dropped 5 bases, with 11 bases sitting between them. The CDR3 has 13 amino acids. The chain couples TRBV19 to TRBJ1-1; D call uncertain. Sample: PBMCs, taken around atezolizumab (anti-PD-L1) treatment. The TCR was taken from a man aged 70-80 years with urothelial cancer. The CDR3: CASSNRVETEAFF. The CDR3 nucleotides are TGTGCCAGTAGTAATCGGGTCGAGACTGAAGCTTTCTTT. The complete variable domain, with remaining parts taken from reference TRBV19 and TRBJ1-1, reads DGGITQSPKYLFRKEGQNVTLSCEQNLNHDAMYWYRQDPGQGLRLIYYSQIVNDFQKGDIAEGYSVSREKKESFPLTVTSAQKNPTAFYLCASSNRVETEAFFGQGTRLTVV.